The rows below give T cell receptor beta chains drawn from one sample of a study of blood T cell repertoires in COVID-19. TCRdb keeps only in-frame clones here, not all; method: immunoSEQ multiplex PCR. The sample consists of about 140,000 clones, around four fifths of them appearing once. The sequencing input was peripheral blood. These receptors originate from a human donor in a cohort sampled during active COVID-19. CDR3s include the opening cysteine and the closing phenylalanine or tryptophan. The D gene is left open where the match is weak. Size is omitted from some rows. Given values are once, few, many or a class for expanded clones.

16 | TRBD1 | TRBJ1-1 | . | TRBV5-6 | TGTGCCAGCAGCCGATCCCTTGGGACAGGTATCACTGAAGCTTTCTTT | CASSRSLGTGITEAFF
14 | TRBD2 | TRBJ2-3 | . | TRBV4-2 | TGTGCCAGCAGCCAAGTTCAGGGACTAAATACGCAGTATTTT | CASSQVQGLNTQYF
16 | TRBD1 | TRBJ1-6 | few | TRBV7-8 | TGTGCCAGCAGCTCCCTCTCGGGGACAGGGGATTCACCCCTCCACTTT | CASSSLSGTGDSPLHF
14 | . | TRBJ1-2 | . | TRBV9 | TGTGCCAGCACCCCCGGGGGGGAGAGCTATGGCTACACCTTC | CASTPGGESYGYTF
17 | . | TRBJ1-2 | . | TRBV21-1 | TGTGCCAGCATCCCCGTGGGCACAGCCACCCGTAGCTATGGCTACACCTTC | CASIPVGTATRSYGYTF
13 | . | TRBJ2-2 | . | TRBV3-1/TRBV3-2 | TGTGCCAGCAGCCAAGTCCCAGGCGGGGAGCTGTTTTTT | CASSQVPGGELFF
16 | . | TRBJ1-3 | . | TRBV14 | TGTGCCAGCAGCCGGGTGACCAGGGGCCAAGGAAACACCATATATTTT | CASSRVTRGQGNTIYF
15 | . | TRBJ2-3 | . | TRBV10-3 | TGTGCCATCAGTCCGGGTGCGGTACCAACAGATACGCAGTATTTT | CAISPGAVPTDTQYF
16 | TRBD1 | TRBJ2-3 | . | TRBV6-5 | TGTGCCAGCAGTTACGAGGGACAGGGGGCACGAGATACGCAGTATTTT | CASSYEGQGARDTQYF
15 | TRBD1 | TRBJ2-7 | . | TRBV5-4 | TGTGCCAGCAGTCGAGGACAGGTTGAAGGATACGAGCAGTACTTC | CASSRGQVEGYEQYF
13 | . | TRBJ2-2 | . | TRBV6-6 | TGTGCCAGCAGTACCACAGGGTACGGGGAGCTGTTTTTT | CASSTTGYGELFF
14 | . | TRBJ1-2 | . | TRBV6-5 | TGTGCCAGCAGCCTAGACCGTGGCTCCTATGGCTACACCTTC | CASSLDRGSYGYTF
16 | . | TRBJ1-6 | . | TRBV6-1 | TGTGCCAGCAGTGAAGGGCAGGGCTTTTATAATTCACCCCTCCACTTT | CASSEGQGFYNSPLHF
15 | . | TRBJ1-1 | . | TRBV6-6 | TGTGCCAGCAACGACAGGCCTCCAAGTAACACTGAAGCTTTCTTT | CASNDRPPSNTEAFF
16 | TRBD2 | TRBJ2-1 | . | TRBV7-8 | TGTGCCAGCAGCTTAGAACTAGCGGGAGGGCCTATTGAGCAGTTCTTC | CASSLELAGGPIEQFF
18 | TRBD2 | TRBJ2-5 | . | TRBV5-4 | TGTGCCAGCAGCTCCGGGACTAGCGGGAGATTAGACGTAGAGACCCAGTACTTC | CASSSGTSGRLDVETQYF
15 | . | TRBJ1-4 | . | TRBV11-1 | TGTGCCAGCAGCCGGGCGGGGGTGGCTGGTGAAAAACTGTTTTTT | CASSRAGVAGEKLFF
16 | TRBD1 | TRBJ1-4 | . | TRBV6-1 | TGTGCCAGCAGTGTAGGGGGCCACCCCCTGGAGGAAAAACTGTTTTTT | CASSVGGHPLEEKLFF
14 | . | TRBJ2-7 | . | TRBV25-1 | TGTGCCAGCAGTGGGGGACTGCCCCCCTACGAGCAGTACTTC | CASSGGLPPYEQYF